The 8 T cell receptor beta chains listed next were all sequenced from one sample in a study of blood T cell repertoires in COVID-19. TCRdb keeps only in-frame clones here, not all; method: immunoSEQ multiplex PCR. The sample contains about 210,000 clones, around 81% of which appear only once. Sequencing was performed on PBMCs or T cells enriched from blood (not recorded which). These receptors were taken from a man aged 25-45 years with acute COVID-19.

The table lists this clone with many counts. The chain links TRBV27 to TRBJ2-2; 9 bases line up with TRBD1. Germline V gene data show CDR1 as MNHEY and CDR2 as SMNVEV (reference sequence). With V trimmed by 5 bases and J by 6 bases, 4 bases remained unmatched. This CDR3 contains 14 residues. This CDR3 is CASSPYRGPGELFF. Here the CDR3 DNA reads TGTGCCAGCAGTCCCTACAGGGGGCCCGGGGAGCTGTTTTTT.

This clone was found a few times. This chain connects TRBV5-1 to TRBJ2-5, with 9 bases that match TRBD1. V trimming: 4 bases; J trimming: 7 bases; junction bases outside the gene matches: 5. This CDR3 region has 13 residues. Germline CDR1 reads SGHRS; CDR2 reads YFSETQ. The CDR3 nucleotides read TGCGCCAGCAGCCCGGGACAGGGTGGGACCCAGTACTTC. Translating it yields CASSPGQGGTQYF. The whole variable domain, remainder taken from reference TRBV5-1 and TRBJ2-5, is KAGVTQTPRYLIKTRGQQVTLSCSPISGHRSVSWYQQTPGQGLQFLFEYFSETQRNKGNFPGRFSGRQFSNSRSEMNVSTLELGDSALYLCASSPGQGGTQYFGPGTRLLVL.

The CDR3: CASSESEGQLKNKRGYTF. CDR3 sequence (DNA): TGTGCCAGCAGTGAATCCGAGGGACAGCTTAAAAACAAGAGGGGCTACACCTTC. The genes are TRBV6-1 and TRBJ1-2; 7 bases are shared with TRBD1. The CDR3 extends over 18 amino acids. Per germline, CDR1 MNHNS and CDR2 SASEGT. The J segment lost 8 bases and the V segment lost 2 bases, leaving 20 bases of the junction unmatched.

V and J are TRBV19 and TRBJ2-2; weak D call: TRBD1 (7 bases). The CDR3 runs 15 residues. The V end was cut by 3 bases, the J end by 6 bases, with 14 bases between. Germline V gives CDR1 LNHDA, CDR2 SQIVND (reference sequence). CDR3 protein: CASSILAGGSGELFF. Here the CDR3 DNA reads TGTGCCAGTAGTATCTTGGCAGGGGGGTCCGGGGAGCTGTTTTTT.

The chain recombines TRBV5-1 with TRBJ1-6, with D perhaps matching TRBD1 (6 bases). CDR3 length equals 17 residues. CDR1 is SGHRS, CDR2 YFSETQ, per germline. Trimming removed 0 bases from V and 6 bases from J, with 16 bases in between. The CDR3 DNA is TGCGCCAGCAGCTTGGAGGGGGGGACTCTTCTTAATTCACCCCTCCACTTT. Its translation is CASSLEGGTLLNSPLHF.

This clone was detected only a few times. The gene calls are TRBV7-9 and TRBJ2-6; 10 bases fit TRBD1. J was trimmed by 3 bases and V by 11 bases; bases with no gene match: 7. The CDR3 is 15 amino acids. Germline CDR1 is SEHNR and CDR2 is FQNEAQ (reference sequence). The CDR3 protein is CAGDRGWVGANVLTF. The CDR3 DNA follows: TGTGCCGGGGACAGGGGATGGGTTGGGGCCAACGTCCTGACTTTC.

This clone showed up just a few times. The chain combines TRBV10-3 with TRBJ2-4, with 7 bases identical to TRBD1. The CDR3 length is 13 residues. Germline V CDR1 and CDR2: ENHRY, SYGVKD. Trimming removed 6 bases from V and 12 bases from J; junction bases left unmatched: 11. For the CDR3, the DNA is TGTGCCATCAGCAGTCGACAGGGTTACGATCAGTACTTC. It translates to CAISSRQGYDQYF.

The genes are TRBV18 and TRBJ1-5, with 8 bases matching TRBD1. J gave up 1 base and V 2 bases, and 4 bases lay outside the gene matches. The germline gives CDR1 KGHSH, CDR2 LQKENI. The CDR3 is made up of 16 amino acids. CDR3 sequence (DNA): TGTGCCAGCTCACCAGGGACAGGAGTAAGCAATCAGCCCCAGCATTTT. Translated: CASSPGTGVSNQPQHF.